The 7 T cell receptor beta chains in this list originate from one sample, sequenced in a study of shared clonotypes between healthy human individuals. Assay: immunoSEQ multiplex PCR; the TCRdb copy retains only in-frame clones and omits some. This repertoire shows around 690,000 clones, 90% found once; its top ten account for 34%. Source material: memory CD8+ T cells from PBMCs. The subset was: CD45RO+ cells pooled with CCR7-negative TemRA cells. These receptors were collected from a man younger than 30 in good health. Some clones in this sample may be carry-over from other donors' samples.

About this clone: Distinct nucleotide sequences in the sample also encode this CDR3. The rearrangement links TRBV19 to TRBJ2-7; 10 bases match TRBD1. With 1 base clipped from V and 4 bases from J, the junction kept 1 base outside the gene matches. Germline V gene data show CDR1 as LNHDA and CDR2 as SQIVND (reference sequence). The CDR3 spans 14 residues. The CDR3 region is CASSIGQGAYEQYF. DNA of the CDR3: TGTGCCAGTAGTATAGGACAGGGGGCATACGAGCAGTACTTC. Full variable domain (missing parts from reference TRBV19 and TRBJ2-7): DGGITQSPKYLFRKEGQNVTLSCEQNLNHDAMYWYRQDPGQGLRLIYYSQIVNDFQKGDIAEGYSVSREKKESFPLTVTSAQKNPTAFYLCASSIGQGAYEQYFGPGTRLTVT.

In nucleotides, the CDR3 is TGCAGCGTTGGAGGGGGCTTGTTGCCCTACAATGAGCAGTTCTTC. This codes for CSVGGGLLPYNEQFF. The gene calls are TRBV29-1 and TRBJ2-1, with 7 bases identical to TRBD1. The V segment lost 4 bases and the J segment 2 bases; nucleotides outside the gene matches: 8. Germline CDR1 SQVTM, CDR2 ANQGSEA. The CDR3 covers 15 residues.

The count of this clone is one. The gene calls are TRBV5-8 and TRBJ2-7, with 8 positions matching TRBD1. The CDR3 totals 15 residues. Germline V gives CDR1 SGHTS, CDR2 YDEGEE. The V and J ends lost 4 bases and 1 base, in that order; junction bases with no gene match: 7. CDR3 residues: CASSAWTGWSYEQYF. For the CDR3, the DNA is TGTGCCAGCAGCGCATGGACAGGGTGGTCCTACGAGCAGTACTTC.

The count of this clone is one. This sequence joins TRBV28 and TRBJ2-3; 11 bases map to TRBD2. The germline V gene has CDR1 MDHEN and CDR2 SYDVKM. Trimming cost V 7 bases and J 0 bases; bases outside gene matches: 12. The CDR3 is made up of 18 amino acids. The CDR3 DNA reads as TGTGCCAGCACCCGGTGGGGACTAGCGGATCGTAGCACAGATACGCAGTATTTT. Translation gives CASTRWGLADRSTDTQYF.

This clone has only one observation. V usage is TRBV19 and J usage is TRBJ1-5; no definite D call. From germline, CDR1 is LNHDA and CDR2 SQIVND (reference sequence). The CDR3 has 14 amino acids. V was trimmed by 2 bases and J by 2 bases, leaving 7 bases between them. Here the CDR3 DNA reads TGTGCCAGTAGTATAAGGGAGGGCAATCAGCCCCAGCATTTT. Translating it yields CASSIREGNQPQHF.

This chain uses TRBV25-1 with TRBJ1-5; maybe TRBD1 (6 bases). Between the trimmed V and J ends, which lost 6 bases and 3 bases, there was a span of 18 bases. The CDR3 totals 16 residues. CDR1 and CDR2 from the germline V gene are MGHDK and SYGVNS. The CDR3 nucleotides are TGTGCCAGCAGCGAACTTACAGGGACGAACAATCAGCCCCAGCATTTT. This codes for CASSELTGTNNQPQHF.

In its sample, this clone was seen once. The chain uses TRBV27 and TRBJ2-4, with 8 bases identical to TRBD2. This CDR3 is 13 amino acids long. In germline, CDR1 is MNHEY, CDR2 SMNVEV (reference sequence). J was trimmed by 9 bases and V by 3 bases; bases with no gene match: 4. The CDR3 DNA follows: TGTGCCAGCAGTTTCGGGGGGGGAGCCATTCAGTACTTC. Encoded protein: CASSFGGGAIQYF.